Below are 27 T cell receptor beta chains sequenced from a single sample in a study of cytomegalovirus exposure and HLA in healthy donors. Primers included in the PCR were 60 Vbeta and 13 Jbeta primers. The table came from immunoSEQ multiplex PCR; TCRdb's copy has only in-frame clones and leaves some out. The sample includes 100,000 to 150,000 clones. The sequenced sample consisted of PBMCs. These receptors were collected from a man between 25 and 39 years old in good health and CMV-seronegative.

This sequence joins TRBV14 and TRBJ1-4; a possible D gene is TRBD1 (5 bases). V lost 6 bases and J lost 8, with 16 bases in between. Germline CDR1 is SGHDN and CDR2 is FVKESK. The CDR3 consists of 14 residues. The CDR3 loop reads CASSPYRNSEKLFF. As DNA, the CDR3 is TGTGCCAGCAGTCCTTACAGGAATAGCGAAAAACTGTTTTTT.

As DNA, the CDR3 is TGTGCCAGCAGCTTAAGGGGGACTAGCGGGAGCTCCTACGAGCAGTACTTC. It specifies CASSLRGTSGSSYEQYF. The chain recombines TRBV7-8 with TRBJ2-7; TRBD2 agrees at 14 bases. Germline trimming cut 2 bases from V and 0 bases from J; bases unmatched to any gene: 3. The CDR3 consists of 17 residues. CDR1 is SGHVS and CDR2 is FQNEAQ in the germline V gene. The whole variable domain, filled in from reference TRBV7-8 and TRBJ2-7, reads GAGVSQSPRYKVAKRGQDVALRCDPISGHVSLFWYQQALGQGPEFLTYFQNEAQLDKSGLPSDRFFAERPEGSVSTLKIQRTQQEDSAVYLCASSLRGTSGSSYEQYFGPGTRLTVT.

The chain joins TRBV5-4 to TRBJ2-1, with TRBD2 identical over 12 bases. The V gene's germline CDR1 is SGHNT and CDR2 YYREEE (reference sequence). This CDR3 spans 15 amino acids. V lost 3 bases to trimming and J lost 7 bases; unmatched junction nucleotides: 5. Here the CDR3 reads CASSSRLAGENEQFF. In nucleotides, the CDR3 is TGTGCCAGCAGCTCCCGACTAGCGGGAGAGAATGAGCAGTTCTTC.

The chain is built from TRBV7-2 and TRBJ2-5; 14 positions match TRBD2. Germline V gene data show CDR1 as SGHTA and CDR2 as FQGNSA. The J segment lost 6 bases and the V segment lost 0 bases, leaving 3 bases of the junction unmatched. The CDR3 has 16 amino acids. CDR3: CASSLAGTSGRKTQYF. CDR3 in DNA: TGTGCCAGCAGCTTAGCTGGGACTAGCGGGAGAAAGACCCAGTACTTC.

J is TRBJ1-1 and V is TRBV5-6; 7 bases are shared with TRBD1. The germline CDR1 and CDR2 sequences are SGHDT and YYEEEE. The CDR3 spans 12 residues. With 3 bases clipped from V and 11 bases from J, the junction kept 7 bases outside the gene matches. The CDR3: CASSSLFRGAFF. CDR3 in DNA: TGTGCCAGCAGCTCCCTCTTCAGGGGGGCTTTCTTT.

The chain's CDR3 is CAWSVQGYGYTF. Written as DNA, the CDR3 is TGTGCCTGGAGTGTACAGGGCTATGGCTACACCTTC. The genes are TRBV30 and TRBJ1-2; possible D gene TRBD1, 6 bases. V was clipped by 0 bases and J by 4 bases, with 6 bases between them. The CDR3 sequence is 12 residues long. CDR1 and CDR2 (germline): GTSNPN, SVGIG (reference sequence).

The genes are TRBV20-1 and TRBJ2-1; D not resolved. V lost 7 bases, J lost 4 bases, and 8 bases lay in between. Per germline, CDR1 DFQATT and CDR2 SNEGSKA (reference sequence). The CDR3 sequence is 11 residues long. As DNA, the CDR3 is TGCAGTGTTGGGCAGTACAATGAGCAGTTCTTC. It yields the protein CSVGQYNEQFF.

This chain connects TRBV7-9 to TRBJ1-2, with 7 bases identical to TRBD1. The CDR3 extends over 15 amino acids. Germline CDR1 SEHNR, CDR2 FQNEAQ (reference sequence). Trimming cost V 5 bases and J 3 bases; bases outside gene matches: 9. CDR3 coding DNA: TGTGCCAGCAGCCCCTTATCCGGGACAGACTATGGCTACACCTTC. This gives the protein CASSPLSGTDYGYTF. Full variable domain (outside the CDR3, taken from reference TRBV7-9 and TRBJ1-2): DTGVSQNPRHKITKRGQNVTFRCDPISEHNRLYWYRQTLGQGPEFLTYFQNEAQLEKSRLLSDRFSAERPKGSFSTLEIQRTEQGDSAMYLCASSPLSGTDYGYTFGSGTRLTVV.

The chain links TRBV29-1 to TRBJ2-5; no definite D call. Trimming cost V 1 base and J 5 bases, with 11 bases left between them. The CDR3 has 13 amino acids. Germline lookup yields CDR1 SQVTM and CDR2 ANQGSEA. This chain's CDR3 is CSVEGGNEETQYF. In nucleotides, the CDR3 is TGCAGCGTTGAAGGAGGAAACGAGGAGACCCAGTACTTC.

The J gene is TRBJ2-3, the V gene TRBV19, with D maybe TRBD2 (5 bases). The V end lost 6 bases, the J end lost 3 bases, and 13 bases lay between the germline ends. The CDR3 length is 14 residues. Looked up from germline, CDR1 is LNHDA and CDR2 is SQIVND (reference sequence). This CDR3 is CASSSRELTDTQYF. CDR3 nucleotides: TGTGCCAGTAGCTCAAGGGAGTTAACAGATACGCAGTATTTT. Supplemented by reference TRBV19 and TRBJ2-3, the full variable domain reads DGGITQSPKYLFRKEGQNVTLSCEQNLNHDAMYWYRQDPGQGLRLIYYSQIVNDFQKGDIAEGYSVSREKKESFPLTVTSAQKNPTAFYLCASSSRELTDTQYFGPGTRLTVL.

This sequence joins TRBV10-2 and TRBJ1-5; the D is unclear. The germline V gene has CDR1 WSHSY and CDR2 SAAADI. The CDR3 runs to 13 residues. V gave up 4 bases and J gave up 7 bases, with 11 bases separating them. The CDR3 spells CASSGAETQPQHF. CDR3 in DNA: TGCGCCAGCAGTGGAGCGGAGACCCAGCCCCAGCATTTT.

The chain is built from TRBV9 and TRBJ2-3; the match to TRBD1 covers 7 bases. The CDR3 runs to 12 residues. The ends lost 3 bases at V and 5 bases at J; junction bases unmatched: 0. Germline V gene lookup returns CDR1 SGDLS and CDR2 YYNGEE. CDR3 nucleotides: TGTGCCAGCAGCGACAGGGGAGATACGCAGTATTTT. As protein: CASSDRGDTQYF.

This chain connects TRBV27 to TRBJ1-5, with D tentatively TRBD1 (5 bases). Trimming removed 3 bases from V and 6 bases from J, with 12 bases in between. Per germline, CDR1 MNHEY and CDR2 SMNVEV (reference sequence). The CDR3 is made up of 14 amino acids. Written as DNA, the CDR3 is TGTGCCAGCAGTTTCGCTAGGGGAATTCAGCCCCAGCATTTT. Encoded protein: CASSFARGIQPQHF.

The chain couples TRBV5-1 to TRBJ2-3; 11 bases agree with TRBD2. The CDR3 covers 16 residues. The V segment lost 0 bases and the J segment 6 bases; nucleotides outside the gene matches: 6. Germline V gene sequence: CDR1 SGHRS, CDR2 YFSETQ. CDR3 residues: CASSLGTSGSIDTQYF. CDR3 sequence (DNA): TGCGCCAGCAGCTTGGGAACTAGCGGGAGTATCGATACGCAGTATTTT.

V gene TRBV18 combines with J gene TRBJ1-4, with D perhaps matching TRBD1 (5 bases). Between the trimmed V and J ends, which lost 2 bases and 7 bases, there was a span of 14 bases. The germline V gene encodes CDR1 KGHSH and CDR2 LQKENI. CDR3 length equals 15 residues. CDR3 sequence (DNA): TGTGCCAGCTCACCAACGGACGGAGGGGCTGAAAAACTGTTTTTT. This sequence encodes CASSPTDGGAEKLFF.

This sequence joins TRBV18 and TRBJ1-2; 8 nucleotides match TRBD1. The germline gives CDR1 KGHSH, CDR2 LQKENI. V lost 2 bases, J lost 5 bases, and 13 bases stayed unmatched. This CDR3 region has 17 residues. The CDR3 region is CASSPIPGDRNLYGYTF. CDR3 coding DNA: TGTGCCAGCTCACCAATTCCTGGGGACAGGAACCTTTATGGCTACACCTTC.

The chain combines TRBV13 with TRBJ2-3, with 9 bases matching TRBD2. Looked up from germline, CDR1 is PRHDT and CDR2 is FYEKMQ (reference sequence). J was trimmed by 3 bases and V by 4 bases; bases with no gene match: 11. The CDR3 runs 17 residues. The CDR3 sequence: CASSSLGASGTTDTQYF. The CDR3 region has the DNA TGTGCCAGCAGCTCTCTGGGCGCTAGCGGGACTACAGATACGCAGTATTTT.

The chain employs TRBV4-3 and TRBJ2-1, with D maybe TRBD2 (5 bases). V lost 1 base to trimming and J lost 4 bases, with 11 bases between them. This CDR3 spans 15 amino acids. Germline V gene data show CDR1 as LGHNA and CDR2 as YSLEER. CDR3 DNA: TGCGCCAGCAGCCAAGCGAGGACTCAGTACAATGAGCAGTTCTTC. Its translation: CASSQARTQYNEQFF.

This chain connects TRBV29-1 to TRBJ2-6; weak D call: TRBD1 (5 bases). The CDR3 is 15 residues long. Germline loops: CDR1 SQVTM, CDR2 ANQGSEA. Trimming stripped 4 bases from V and 0 bases from J, with 10 bases between. CDR3 amino acids: CSVGGTSSGANVLTF. CDR3 DNA sequence: TGCAGCGTTGGGGGCACATCCTCTGGGGCCAACGTCCTGACTTTC.

The chain carries TRBV2 and TRBJ2-2; 8 nucleotides line up with TRBD1. From germline, CDR1 is SNHLY and CDR2 FYNNEI. The CDR3 runs to 15 residues. The V gene end was trimmed by 9 bases and the J gene end by 4 bases; junction bases not matched to a gene: 10. CDR3 in amino acids: CARARTGISTGELFF. The CDR3 nucleotides are TGTGCCAGGGCTAGGACAGGGATCTCCACCGGGGAGCTGTTTTTT.

The chain carries TRBV7-7 and TRBJ2-1; TRBD1 is a possible D gene (5 bases). CDR1 is SSHAT and CDR2 is FNYEAQ in the germline V gene (reference sequence). V was clipped by 5 bases and J by 2 bases, with 10 bases between them. The CDR3 length is 14 residues. CDR3: CASSPDRTYNEQFF. The CDR3 DNA sequence: TGTGCCAGCAGCCCAGACAGAACCTACAATGAGCAGTTCTTC.

The V gene is TRBV27, the J gene TRBJ2-1, with 8 positions matching TRBD2. This CDR3 contains 15 residues. In germline, CDR1 is MNHEY, CDR2 SMNVEV (reference sequence). J was trimmed by 5 bases and V by 6 bases; bases with no gene match: 9. Here the CDR3 reads CASSRGGGSHNEQFF. The CDR3 nucleotides read TGTGCCAGCAGCCGGGGGGGCGGGAGTCACAATGAGCAGTTCTTC.

The J gene is TRBJ2-7, the V gene TRBV11-1, with 8 bases that match TRBD2. Trimming took 3 bases from V and 0 from J; bases not matched to a gene: 16. Germline values: CDR1 SGHAT, CDR2 FQDESV (reference sequence). This CDR3 comprises 19 residues. The DNA of the CDR3 is TGTGCCAGCAGCTTCACCGGGAGGGGGGGGAGAGTTAGCTCCTACGAGCAGTACTTC. Translating it yields CASSFTGRGGRVSSYEQYF.

The rearrangement joins TRBV7-2 to TRBJ2-1; 11 bases map to TRBD2. Trimming at V came to 0 bases and at J to 6 bases, leaving 4 bases not matched to a gene. The CDR3 totals 16 residues. Germline values: CDR1 SGHTA, CDR2 FQGNSA. The CDR3 sequence is CASSLAGLAALNEQFF. The CDR3 DNA is TGTGCCAGCAGCTTAGCGGGACTAGCGGCCCTCAATGAGCAGTTCTTC.

V gene TRBV5-1 combines with J gene TRBJ2-1; D ambiguous. Germline CDR1 SGHRS, CDR2 YFSETQ. The V end was cut by 0 bases, the J end by 3 bases, with 13 bases between. The CDR3 is made up of 16 amino acids. The DNA of the CDR3 is TGCGCCAGCAGCTTGGCCGGAGAACCTATCTACAATGAGCAGTTCTTC. Translation gives CASSLAGEPIYNEQFF.

The chain joins TRBV7-2 to TRBJ1-2, with D possibly matching TRBD1 (5 bases). V was shortened by 0 bases and J by 4 bases, with 12 bases between the two germline ends. Looked up from germline, CDR1 is SGHTA and CDR2 is FQGNSA. This CDR3 contains 15 residues. CDR3 sequence (DNA): TGTGCCAGCAGCTTAGCGGCGGGGCAGATCTATGGCTACACCTTC. Protein: CASSLAAGQIYGYTF.

The CDR3 bases are TGTGCCAGCAGCGTAGAAACTAGCGCGTCGAACACCGGGGAGCTGTTTTTT. This codes for CASSVETSASNTGELFF. J is TRBJ2-2 and V is TRBV9, with 7 bases fitting TRBD2. Trimming removed 0 bases from V and 0 bases from J; junction bases left unmatched: 5. Germline assignment: CDR1 SGDLS and CDR2 YYNGEE. The CDR3 contains 17 residues.